The 28 T cell receptor beta chains presented below share a single source sample, sequenced in a study of cytomegalovirus exposure and HLA in healthy donors. The method was immunoSEQ multiplex PCR; TCRdb's version includes in-frame clones alone and lacks a portion of them. The profile shows approximately 60,000 clones, 90% to 95% of them singletons. Specimen: PBMCs. These receptors all stem from a woman aged 18 to 35 in good health and CMV-seronegative.

This rearrangement joins TRBV27 to TRBJ1-2; tentatively, D is TRBD1 (5 bases). Germline-derived CDR1 and CDR2 are MNHEY and SMNVEV (reference sequence). This CDR3 contains 15 residues. Trimming pared 3 bases from V and 6 bases from J, leaving 17 bases between. CDR3 bases: TGTGCCAGCAGTTTCTCCCAAGGAGGGGTGGATGGCTACACCTTC. This sequence encodes CASSFSQGGVDGYTF.

V and J are TRBV5-4 and TRBJ2-7; 7 nucleotides line up with TRBD2. The germline V gene encodes CDR1 SGHNT and CDR2 YYREEE (reference sequence). V lost 2 bases and J lost 1; bases outside the gene matches: 3. The CDR3 extends over 14 amino acids. DNA for the CDR3: TGTGCCAGCAGCTTATCTAGCGGTTCCTACGAGCAGTACTTC. It encodes CASSLSSGSYEQYF.

The V call is TRBV11-2, the J call TRBJ2-1, with TRBD1 matching 8 bases. Germline trimming cut 1 base from V and 6 bases from J; bases unmatched to any gene: 5. The CDR3 loop spans 15 amino acids. The germline gives CDR1 SGHAT, CDR2 FQNNGV. As DNA, the CDR3 is TGTGCCAGCAGCTTAGGGCGGACAGGGTCCAATGAGCAGTTCTTC. Translation: CASSLGRTGSNEQFF.

A single count supports this clone. The V and J genes are TRBV6-5 and TRBJ1-1; maybe TRBD1 (5 bases). From germline, CDR1 is MNHEY and CDR2 SVGAGI. This CDR3 contains 13 residues. Trimming removed 5 bases at V and 8 bases at J, with 15 bases between. Written as DNA, the CDR3 is TGTGCCAGCAGTATCAATGAAAACAGGGAAGCTTTCTTT. Translating gives CASSINENREAFF.

The V gene is TRBV7-9, the J gene TRBJ1-2; 7 nucleotides line up with TRBD1. The CDR3 runs 16 residues. The germline V gene has CDR1 SEHNR and CDR2 FQNEAQ (reference sequence). V lost 1 base to trimming and J lost 0 bases; unmatched junction nucleotides: 5. CDR3 residues: CASSLVQGTSNYGYTF. CDR3 nucleotides: TGTGCCAGCAGCTTAGTACAGGGGACCTCTAACTATGGCTACACCTTC.

The J gene is TRBJ1-3, the V gene TRBV12-5, with 8 bases aligning to TRBD1. The CDR3 is 16 residues long. CDR1 and CDR2 (germline): LGHNT, FRNRAP. V lost 2 bases to trimming and J lost 3 bases; unmatched junction nucleotides: 6. Here the CDR3 reads CASGLQTGVGGNTIYF. The CDR3 DNA follows: TGTGCTAGTGGTTTGCAGACAGGGGTAGGTGGAAACACCATATATTTT.

The chain links TRBV20-1 to TRBJ2-5, with D perhaps matching TRBD1 (5 bases). CDR3 length equals 11 residues. Germline lookup yields CDR1 DFQATT and CDR2 SNEGSKA (reference sequence). Trimming cost V 5 bases and J 4 bases, with 8 bases left between them. The CDR3 bases are TGCAGTGCTTGGACAATAGAGACCCAGTACTTC. Translating gives CSAWTIETQYF.

This clone appeared a single time. The chain joins TRBV5-1 to TRBJ2-3; 9 nucleotides align to TRBD2. CDR3 length equals 15 residues. CDR1 SGHRS and CDR2 YFSETQ come from the germline V gene. After removal of 6 bases from V and 0 bases from J, the junction contained 5 bases not matched to a gene. The CDR3 sequence: CASKPGLASTDTQYF. The DNA of the CDR3 is TGCGCCAGCAAGCCGGGACTAGCTAGCACAGATACGCAGTATTTT.

Here the CDR3 DNA reads TGTGCCAGCGAAGGTATCAGGTTGTTTTTT. Residues: CASEGIRLFF. The chain employs TRBV6-6 and TRBJ2-2; D is uncertain. The CDR3 sequence is 10 residues long. With 8 bases removed from V and 15 bases from J, the gap between germline ends came to 13 bases. CDR1 is MNHNY and CDR2 is SVGAGI in the germline V gene (reference sequence).

This chain joins TRBV6-6 and TRBJ2-3; 9 bases are shared with TRBD1. CDR3 size: 15 residues. V was pared by 8 bases and J by 3 bases, with 9 bases of the junction left unmatched. The germline V gene has CDR1 MNHNY and CDR2 SVGAGI (reference sequence). CDR3 protein: CASGTGGVGTDTQYF. As DNA, the CDR3 is TGTGCCAGCGGTACAGGGGGCGTAGGGACAGATACGCAGTATTTT.

The J gene is TRBJ2-1, the V gene TRBV5-1; D is possibly TRBD2 (7 bases). Trimming took off 1 base at V and 5 bases at J, with 13 bases between the two ends. The CDR3 loop spans 15 amino acids. The germline V gene encodes CDR1 SGHRS and CDR2 YFSETQ. The CDR3 loop is CASSLTGGPHNEQFF. In DNA form, the CDR3 reads TGCGCCAGCAGCTTGACGGGGGGCCCCCACAATGAGCAGTTCTTC.

The rearrangement links TRBV7-6 to TRBJ2-1; TRBD2 might be the D (5 bases). The CDR3 has 13 amino acids. V lost 1 base and J lost 10, with 11 bases in between. Germline V CDR1 and CDR2: SGHVS, FNYEAQ. The CDR3 nucleotides read TGTGCCAGCAGCTTAGAGCCACGGGGAGAGCAGTTCTTC. Its translation is CASSLEPRGEQFF. The full variable domain, completed using reference TRBV7-6 and TRBJ2-1, is GAGVSQSPRYKVTKRGQDVALRCDPISGHVSLYWYRQALGQGPEFLTYFNYEAQQDKSGLPNDRFSAERPEGSISTLTIQRTEQRDSAMYRCASSLEPRGEQFFGPGTRLTVL.

The rearrangement links TRBV21-1 to TRBJ2-7; the table's D call TRBD2 went unverified against the DNA. TRBV21-1 is designated a pseudogene. This CDR3 region has 20 residues. The CDR3 coding sequence is TGTGCCAGCAGCAATAGAGGACTAGCGGGAGGGCCCCCCCCCTCCTACGAGCAGTACGTC. As protein: CASSNRGLAGGPPPSYEQYV.

The chain recombines TRBV11-3 with TRBJ1-1; tentative D call: TRBD1 (5 bases). The V end lost 5 bases, the J end lost 1 base, and 14 bases lay between the germline ends. The length of the CDR3 is 15 residues. Germline-derived CDR1 and CDR2 are SGHNT and YENEEA. Here the CDR3 DNA reads TGTGCCAGCAGCCCGGCAGGGTATGAGAACACTGAAGCTTTCTTT. It yields the protein CASSPAGYENTEAFF.

The gene calls are TRBV2 and TRBJ2-2, with 7 positions matching TRBD2. V was clipped by 6 bases and J by 5 bases; unmatched bases: 9. The CDR3 sequence is 15 residues long. Germline V gives CDR1 SNHLY, CDR2 FYNNEI. The DNA of the CDR3 is TGTGCCAGCAGGAGGGAGGGCCGAGGAACCGGGGAGCTGTTTTTT. This sequence encodes CASRREGRGTGELFF.

This clone was seen a handful of times. This chain connects TRBV6-5 to TRBJ1-2; 7 bases match TRBD1. With V trimmed by 4 bases and J by 4 bases, 3 bases remained unmatched. Looked up from germline, CDR1 is MNHEY and CDR2 is SVGAGI. The CDR3 extends over 13 amino acids. The CDR3 bases are TGTGCCAGCAGTTCGGGACAGAGCTATGGCTACACCTTC. Its protein is CASSSGQSYGYTF.

The chain carries TRBV18 and TRBJ1-3; D gene unclear. Germline values: CDR1 KGHSH, CDR2 LQKENI. The length of the CDR3 is 15 residues. The V gene lost 3 bases and the J gene lost 2 bases, with 11 bases spanning the gap. The CDR3 DNA sequence: TGTGCCAGCTCACCCTCGAGCGGCCCTGGAAACACCATATATTTT. The encoded protein is CASSPSSGPGNTIYF.

The CDR3 region has the DNA TGTGCCAGCAGTTTAATAGCGGGGGGGCGGGGAACCTACAATGAGCAGTTCTTC. It is translated as CASSLIAGGRGTYNEQFF. This chain joins TRBV27 and TRBJ2-1, with 11 bases lining up with TRBD2. The CDR3 length is 18 residues. J lost 2 bases, V lost 2 bases, and 8 bases had no gene match. Germline CDR1 reads MNHEY; CDR2 reads SMNVEV (reference sequence).

The rearrangement uses TRBV28 and TRBJ2-7; D is possibly TRBD2 (6 bases). There are 16 residues in the CDR3. The germline gives CDR1 MDHEN, CDR2 SYDVKM. The V and J ends lost 5 bases and 0 bases respectively, with 17 bases between them. Here the CDR3 reads CASSTDGGQSSYEQYV. In DNA form, the CDR3 reads TGTGCCAGCAGTACCGACGGGGGTCAAAGCTCCTACGAGCAGTACGTC.

J is TRBJ1-4 and V is TRBV10-3, with 7 bases aligning to TRBD1. Per germline, CDR1 ENHRY and CDR2 SYGVKD. The CDR3 has 15 amino acids. With V trimmed by 4 bases and J by 7 bases, 9 bases remained unmatched. The CDR3 region has the DNA TGTGCCATCAGTGGCGAACAAAACAGGGGTGAAAAACTGTTTTTT. Residues: CAISGEQNRGEKLFF.

The chain couples TRBV7-7 to TRBJ2-1; TRBD2 agrees at 9 bases. This CDR3 is 16 amino acids long. Trimming cost V 3 bases and J 3 bases; bases outside gene matches: 6. Germline V CDR1 and CDR2: SSHAT, FNYEAQ (reference sequence). For the CDR3, the DNA is TGTGCCAGCAGCTTGGTAGCGGGAGCTGGCTACAATGAGCAGTTCTTC. This gives the protein CASSLVAGAGYNEQFF.

This clone came up once. This rearrangement joins TRBV6-5 to TRBJ1-2; 12 nucleotides line up with TRBD1. The CDR3 is 14 residues long. V dropped 5 bases and J dropped 7; count of bases not matched to a gene: 5. Germline lookup yields CDR1 MNHEY and CDR2 SVGAGI. The CDR3: CASSTGQGASGYTF. The CDR3 coding sequence is TGTGCCAGCAGTACGGGACAGGGGGCTAGTGGCTACACCTTC.

Written as DNA, the CDR3 is TGTGCCAGCAGGCGGGACTGGGCCACGGAGCAGTTCTTC. This codes for CASRRDWATEQFF. The chain joins TRBV7-2 to TRBJ2-1, with a tentative D call TRBD2 (6 bases). The CDR3 has 13 amino acids. Looked up from germline, CDR1 is SGHTA and CDR2 is FQGNSA. V lost 6 bases and J 10 bases, leaving 16 bases between the germline ends.

This rearrangement joins TRBV5-1 to TRBJ1-2; D is undetermined. The CDR3 contains 14 residues. V lost 0 bases and J lost 0, with 6 bases in between. Germline assignment: CDR1 SGHRS and CDR2 YFSETQ. CDR3 region: CASSLAPANYGYTF. The CDR3 DNA sequence: TGCGCCAGCAGCTTGGCCCCAGCTAACTATGGCTACACCTTC.

This clone was observed a handful of times. The gene calls are TRBV7-9 and TRBJ1-1; D call uncertain. Germline V CDR1 and CDR2: SEHNR, FQNEAQ (reference sequence). The CDR3 consists of 14 residues. With 5 bases removed from V and 4 bases from J, the gap between germline ends came to 14 bases. The DNA for the CDR3 is TGTGCCAGCAGCCATCTTGCGGGCGGCACTGAAGCTTTCTTT. Translated, it gives CASSHLAGGTEAFF.

The chain couples TRBV2 to TRBJ2-2, with 8 bases identical to TRBD1. V trimming: 2 bases; J trimming: 1 base; junction bases outside the gene matches: 3. The CDR3 spans 16 residues. Germline V gene lookup returns CDR1 SNHLY and CDR2 FYNNEI. The CDR3 is CASSELGQENTGELFF. CDR3 nucleotide sequence: TGTGCCAGCAGTGAATTGGGACAGGAGAACACCGGGGAGCTGTTTTTT. Complete variable domain (other parts from reference TRBV2 and TRBJ2-2): EPEVTQTPSHQVTQMGQEVILRCVPISNHLYFYWYRQILGQKVEFLVSFYNNEISEKSEIFDDQFSVERPDGSNFTLKIRSTKLEDSAMYFCASSELGQENTGELFFGEGSRLTVL.

This chain uses TRBV5-1 with TRBJ2-2; D gene unclear. Trimming removed 2 bases at V and 6 bases at J, with 20 bases between. The V gene's germline CDR1 is SGHRS and CDR2 YFSETQ. CDR3 length: 17 residues. CDR3 region: CASSFRPVTDSPGELFF. The CDR3, as DNA: TGCGCCAGCAGCTTTCGGCCGGTAACTGACTCTCCCGGGGAGCTGTTTTTT. Full variable domain (remainder filled in from reference TRBV5-1 and TRBJ2-2): KAGVTQTPRYLIKTRGQQVTLSCSPISGHRSVSWYQQTPGQGLQFLFEYFSETQRNKGNFPGRFSGRQFSNSRSEMNVSTLELGDSALYLCASSFRPVTDSPGELFFGEGSRLTVL.

This clone was recorded a few times. This chain joins TRBV5-1 and TRBJ2-5; 8 nucleotides match TRBD2. The CDR3 has 15 amino acids. With 2 bases clipped from V and 4 bases from J, the junction kept 7 bases outside the gene matches. CDR1 and CDR2 (germline): SGHRS, YFSETQ. This chain's CDR3 is CASSLAGVEGETQYF. The CDR3 DNA reads TGCGCCAGCAGCTTAGCGGGGGTTGAGGGAGAGACCCAGTACTTC.